Listed below are T cell receptor beta chains from one sample, sequenced in a study of T cell responses to AZD1222 COVID-19 vaccine. TCRdb keeps only in-frame clones here, not all; method: immunoSEQ multiplex PCR. The sample has about 150,000 clones, around 90% seen once. The sample in question was peripheral blood, obtained 28 days after the second dose of the MenACWY control vaccine. Receptors originate from an adult who received the MenACWY meningococcal vaccine as a control. Both conserved end residues are trimmed from each CDR3. The order of the fields is J gene, CDR3 length, V gene, CDR3 protein.

j_call: TRBJ2-1; cdr3_length: 15; v_call: TRBV5-1; cdr3_aa: ASSLIGATGGVNEQF
j_call: TRBJ1-4; cdr3_length: 14; v_call: TRBV15; cdr3_aa: ATSRERQGGYEKLF
j_call: TRBJ2-3; cdr3_length: 11; v_call: TRBV24-1; cdr3_aa: ATSAGGADTQY
j_call: TRBJ1-6; cdr3_length: 10; v_call: TRBV28; cdr3_aa: ASSSPVSPLH
j_call: TRBJ2-1; cdr3_length: 13; v_call: TRBV28; cdr3_aa: ASSPLGTLYNEQF
j_call: TRBJ2-2; cdr3_length: 14; v_call: TRBV10-3; cdr3_aa: AISRTSGTNTGELF
j_call: TRBJ1-6; cdr3_length: 12; v_call: TRBV6-5; cdr3_aa: ASLAKSENSPLH
j_call: TRBJ2-3; cdr3_length: 17; v_call: TRBV10-3; cdr3_aa: AISESTSRGPTSTDTQY
j_call: TRBJ1-5; cdr3_length: 12; v_call: TRBV6-6; cdr3_aa: ASRWTGSNQPQH
j_call: TRBJ1-3; cdr3_length: 15; v_call: TRBV18; cdr3_aa: ASSQQGPGDSGNTIY
j_call: TRBJ2-3; cdr3_length: 14; v_call: TRBV27; cdr3_aa: ASSPGSGRAPDTQY
j_call: TRBJ2-1; cdr3_length: 16; v_call: TRBV5-1; cdr3_aa: ASSLQPHGPSSYNEQF
j_call: TRBJ1-1; cdr3_length: 12; v_call: TRBV12-1; cdr3_aa: ASSFCATGPEAF
j_call: TRBJ2-7; cdr3_length: 12; v_call: TRBV18; cdr3_aa: ASSPGSDAYEQY
j_call: TRBJ2-7; cdr3_length: 12; v_call: TRBV5-6; cdr3_aa: ASRMTGGGYEQY
j_call: TRBJ1-6; cdr3_length: 13; v_call: TRBV7-2; cdr3_aa: ASSLRAADNSPLH
j_call: TRBJ1-2; cdr3_length: 14; v_call: TRBV24-1; cdr3_aa: ATSDSGTGLVWGYT
j_call: TRBJ2-1; cdr3_length: 12; v_call: TRBV2; cdr3_aa: ASSALTSLDEQF
j_call: TRBJ1-6; cdr3_length: 12; v_call: TRBV28; cdr3_aa: ASSLPGGSSPLH
j_call: TRBJ2-2; cdr3_length: 12; v_call: TRBV3-1/TRBV3-2; cdr3_aa: ASSQVGGPGELF
j_call: TRBJ1-4; cdr3_length: 11; v_call: TRBV29-1; cdr3_aa: SVTGTANEKLF
j_call: TRBJ2-2; cdr3_length: 9; v_call: TRBV19; cdr3_aa: ASSQVGELF
j_call: TRBJ1-1; cdr3_length: 11; v_call: TRBV29-1; cdr3_aa: SVEGVGNTEAF
j_call: TRBJ2-7; cdr3_length: 12; v_call: TRBV18; cdr3_aa: ASSLAGTNYEQY
j_call: TRBJ2-2; cdr3_length: 12; v_call: TRBV24-1; cdr3_aa: ATSDRQGSGELF
j_call: TRBJ2-3; cdr3_length: 13; v_call: TRBV18; cdr3_aa: ASSRGGPSTDTQY
j_call: TRBJ2-5; cdr3_length: 14; v_call: TRBV11-2; cdr3_aa: ASSLVSGQPQETQY
j_call: TRBJ1-4; cdr3_length: 11; v_call: TRBV27; cdr3_aa: ASSPRTAEKLF
j_call: TRBJ1-1; cdr3_length: 14; v_call: TRBV6-2/TRBV6-3; cdr3_aa: ASSYSWGRAATEAF
j_call: TRBJ2-3; cdr3_length: 12; v_call: TRBV9; cdr3_aa: ASSVGGGRDTQY
j_call: TRBJ1-1; cdr3_length: 11; v_call: TRBV4-3; cdr3_aa: ASSQSLNTEAF
j_call: TRBJ1-6; cdr3_length: 14; v_call: TRBV5-5; cdr3_aa: ASSFRGTTNNSPLH
j_call: TRBJ1-1; cdr3_length: 12; v_call: TRBV5-1; cdr3_aa: ASSIGTSNLEAF
j_call: TRBJ2-5; cdr3_length: 12; v_call: TRBV25-1; cdr3_aa: ASSDHPARETQY
j_call: TRBJ2-7; cdr3_length: 15; v_call: TRBV6-1; cdr3_aa: ASSVNRGAHPSYEQY
j_call: TRBJ2-1; cdr3_length: 12; v_call: TRBV25-1; cdr3_aa: ASFCVRQYNEQF
j_call: TRBJ1-1; cdr3_length: 13; v_call: TRBV7-2; cdr3_aa: ASSKTPGTGTEAF
j_call: TRBJ1-1; cdr3_length: 11; v_call: TRBV2; cdr3_aa: ASYATGGTEAF
j_call: TRBJ2-5; cdr3_length: 17; v_call: TRBV5-7; cdr3_aa: ASSLGEPSGKGGQETQY
j_call: TRBJ2-7; cdr3_length: 12; v_call: TRBV18; cdr3_aa: ASKGTGDTREQY
j_call: TRBJ1-6; cdr3_length: 11; v_call: TRBV9; cdr3_aa: ASSDNRASPLH
j_call: TRBJ2-1; cdr3_length: 13; v_call: TRBV7-8; cdr3_aa: ASGSGTGLGNEQF
j_call: TRBJ2-1; cdr3_length: 10; v_call: TRBV29-1; cdr3_aa: SVERVYNEQF
j_call: TRBJ1-2; cdr3_length: 13; v_call: TRBV18; cdr3_aa: ASSPSVQGEQGYT
j_call: TRBJ2-7; cdr3_length: 11; v_call: TRBV4-3; cdr3_aa: ASSPTPDYEQY
j_call: TRBJ2-3; cdr3_length: 14; v_call: TRBV11-3; cdr3_aa: ASSLGLAGGQNTQY
j_call: TRBJ1-5; cdr3_length: 11; v_call: TRBV6-1; cdr3_aa: ASSEGTDQPQH
j_call: TRBJ1-1; cdr3_length: 12; v_call: TRBV10-1; cdr3_aa: ASSRGPEGAEAF